A selection of T cell receptor beta chains follows, all from one sample in a study of read filtering for tumor transcriptome and immune sequencing. TCRdb passed the reads through MiXCR, listing each CDR3 protein once. The table has tens of thousands of distinct CDR3 sequences, roughly 12% seen once. Sequenced material: a population of CD138-negative cells sorted from bone marrow. The receptors were gathered from a donor at least 40 years old with multiple myeloma. The CDR3 runs from the conserved cysteine through the conserved F or W. A D gene is named only where the DNA matches it firmly. A clone size is listed for some rows: how often the clone was seen (once, few, many), or a class if it is expanded.

>TRBV7-2|many|TRBJ2-3|TRBD1
TGTGCCAGCAGCTTAAACAGGGGGCTCACAGATACGCAGTATTTT
CASSLNRGLTDTQYF
>TRBV7-9|many|TRBJ2-1|.
TGTGCCAGCAGCTTAGGGGGACAGCGGGCCATCGCTTCGCAGTTCTTC
CASSLGGQRAIASQFF
>TRBV11-2|many|TRBJ1-1|.
TGTGCCAGCAGCTTAGATGGGGGGACTGAAGCTTTCTTT
CASSLDGGTEAFF
>TRBV7-9|many|TRBJ2-1|.
TGTGCCAGCAGCGTCCCCAGCCTGAGTGTAAATGAGCAGTTCTTC
CASSVPSLSVNEQFF
>TRBV7-9|many|TRBJ2-5|.
TGTGCCAGCAGCTTATCGGCAGAACAAGAGACCCAGTACTTC
CASSLSAEQETQYF
>TRBV7-2|many|TRBJ2-7|.
TGTGCCAGCAGCCAGGAGGGGGGTAAGGGGAGCTCCTACGAGCAGTACTTC
CASSQEGGKGSSYEQYF
>TRBV7-6|many|TRBJ2-1|TRBD2
TGTGCCAGCAGCTCTCTAGCGGGAGCCTACAATGAGCAGTTCTTC
CASSSLAGAYNEQFF
>TRBV5-1|many|TRBJ2-3|.
TGCGCCAGCGAGAAGACGGGAGTAGCAGATACGCAGTATTTT
CASEKTGVADTQYF
>TRBV6-5|many|TRBJ1-4|TRBD1
TGTGCCAGCAGTTTAGACAGGGATGAAAAACTGTTTTTT
CASSLDRDEKLFF
>TRBV2|many|TRBJ1-4|.
TGTGCCAGCAGTGAAGCGGGAGCCCCCGGAAAACTGTTTTTT
CASSEAGAPGKLFF
>TRBV19|few|TRBJ2-1|.
TGTGCCAGTAGTATAGGGAATCCGGGCTCCTACAAGGAGCAGTTCTTC
CASSIGNPGSYKEQFF
>TRBV30|many|TRBJ1-1|.
TGTGCCTGGTTGGGAGGGGCGGACACTGAAGCTTTCTTT
CAWLGGADTEAFF
>TRBV28|many|TRBJ2-5|.
TGTGCCAGCAGTTTATCTCCGCAAGAGACCCAGTACTTC
CASSLSPQETQYF
>TRBV6-5|.|TRBJ2-3|TRBD2
TGTGCCAGCGGTTACTCGGTAGCGGGTTGGGGCACAGATACGCAGTATTTT
CASGYSVAGWGTDTQYF
>TRBV7-9|many|TRBJ2-7|TRBD1
TGTGCCAGCAGCTACAGGGGGTGGTCCTACGAGCAGTACTTC
CASSYRGWSYEQYF
>TRBV19|.|TRBJ2-1|TRBD2
TGCGCCAGTCGTGGGACTAGCGGGAGGGGCTACAATGAGCAGTTCTTC
CASRGTSGRGYNEQFF
>TRBV29-1|many|TRBJ2-2|TRBD1
TGCAGCGTTGAATCTTCCAGGGACAGGGGAACCGGGGAGCTGTTTTTT
CSVESSRDRGTGELFF
>TRBV11-2|medium-sized|TRBJ2-6|.
TGTGCCAGCACCCCTAGGACCTCGTCTGGGGCCAACGTCCTGACTTTC
CASTPRTSSGANVLTF
>TRBV18|many|TRBJ2-5|.
TGTGCCAGCTCCCGCGAGATCCAAGAGACCCAGTACTTC
CASSREIQETQYF
>TRBV20-1|many|TRBJ2-1|.
TGCAGTGCCCCTGGACCCTACAATGAGCAGTTCTTC
CSAPGPYNEQFF
>TRBV20-1|.|TRBJ2-1|.
TGCAGTGGAGGTGGGAGCATGTCCTACAATGAGCAGTTCTTC
CSGGGSMSYNEQFF
>TRBV20-1|many|TRBJ2-1|TRBD2
TGCAGTGCCAGGACTAGCGGGAGGTCCGACAATGAGCAGTTCTTC
CSARTSGRSDNEQFF
>TRBV7-9|many|TRBJ1-6|TRBD1
TGTGCCAGCAGTCCAGGGGGGACAGGCAATTCACCCCTCCACTTT
CASSPGGTGNSPLHF
>TRBV2|.|TRBJ2-2|.
TGTGCCAGCAGTGAGGCAGGGGGGGGCACCGGGGAGCTGTTTTTT
CASSEAGGGTGELFF
>TRBV20-1|many|TRBJ1-6|.
TGCAGTGCTAGAGATGTGAGGTCCCAATTTGGTTCACCCCTCCACTTT
CSARDVRSQFGSPLHF
>TRBV5-1|many|TRBJ1-5|TRBD1
TGCGCCAGCAGCTTGGGCCCGGGACAGGGCGGCCCCCAGCATTTT
CASSLGPGQGGPQHF
>TRBV4-1|few|TRBJ2-3|TRBD2
TGCGCCAGCAGCCAAGGGATGCAGAGCGGGAGATCTTCAGATACGCAGTATTTT
CASSQGMQSGRSSDTQYF
>TRBV29-1|many|TRBJ2-3|TRBD1
TGCAGCGCCGGGACAGGGGGAGATACGCAGTATTTT
CSAGTGGDTQYF
>TRBV6-1|many|TRBJ1-6|.
TGTGCCAGCAGTGACAGTAGGGTGGCTTCACCCCTCCACTTT
CASSDSRVASPLHF
>TRBV11-2|many|TRBJ2-1|.
TGTGCCAGCAGCTTAGACGGTTACAATGAGCAGTTCTTC
CASSLDGYNEQFF
>TRBV30|many|TRBJ2-3|.
TGTGCCTGGAGGGACACTGAATACACAGATACGCAGTATTTT
CAWRDTEYTDTQYF
>TRBV7-9|many|TRBJ2-1|TRBD2
TGTGCCAGCACCCGGACTAGCGGGACCGCCAATGAGCAGTTCTTC
CASTRTSGTANEQFF
>TRBV7-9|many|TRBJ1-1|.
TGTGCCAGCAGCTTAGATCGAGGGGCGAACACTGAAGCTTTCTTT
CASSLDRGANTEAFF
>TRBV9|many|TRBJ1-1|.
TGTGCCAGCAGCGCCCAACAGCGTCCGAACACTGAAGCTTTCTTT
CASSAQQRPNTEAFF
>TRBV11-2|many|TRBJ2-3|.
TGTGCCAGCAGCTTATGGAGGAACACAGATACGCAGTATTTT
CASSLWRNTDTQYF
>TRBV7-9|.|TRBJ2-1|TRBD2
TGTGCCAGCAGCTCTCCGGGACTAGCGGGAGGCTACGAGTTCTTC
CASSSPGLAGGYEFF
>TRBV7-9|few|TRBJ2-1|.
TGTGCCAGCAGCGCTACGCCAGGGCTTCTAGACATGGCGTTCTTC
CASSATPGLLDMAFF
>TRBV24-1|many|TRBJ2-1|TRBD1
TGTGCCACCAGTGACGCGACAGGGGCCGCCTCCTACAATGAGCAGTTCTTC
CATSDATGAASYNEQFF
>TRBV5-1|many|TRBJ1-5|.
TGCGCCAGCAGCTTGGAAGGGTCCCACAATCAGCCCCAGCATTTT
CASSLEGSHNQPQHF
>TRBV2|many|TRBJ2-5|.
TGTGCCAGCAAGACAGACCAAGAGACCCAGTACTTC
CASKTDQETQYF
>TRBV6-2/TRBV6-3|many|TRBJ2-7|.
TGTGCCAGCAGCCGCCTTTGGACCGAGCAGTACTTC
CASSRLWTEQYF
>TRBV7-8|many|TRBJ2-7|.
TGTGCCAGCAGCTTAGTCGGAGGGGTCGAGCAGTACTTC
CASSLVGGVEQYF
>TRBV4-3|many|TRBJ2-7|TRBD2
TGCGCCAGCAGCCAAGATCTTGCGTTGCCTAGCGGGAGGGTCAACGAGCAGTACTTC
CASSQDLALPSGRVNEQYF
>TRBV5-1|many|TRBJ2-1|.
TGCGCCAGCAGCTTGGCACAGGGGGGGCATGAGCAGTTCTTC
CASSLAQGGHEQFF